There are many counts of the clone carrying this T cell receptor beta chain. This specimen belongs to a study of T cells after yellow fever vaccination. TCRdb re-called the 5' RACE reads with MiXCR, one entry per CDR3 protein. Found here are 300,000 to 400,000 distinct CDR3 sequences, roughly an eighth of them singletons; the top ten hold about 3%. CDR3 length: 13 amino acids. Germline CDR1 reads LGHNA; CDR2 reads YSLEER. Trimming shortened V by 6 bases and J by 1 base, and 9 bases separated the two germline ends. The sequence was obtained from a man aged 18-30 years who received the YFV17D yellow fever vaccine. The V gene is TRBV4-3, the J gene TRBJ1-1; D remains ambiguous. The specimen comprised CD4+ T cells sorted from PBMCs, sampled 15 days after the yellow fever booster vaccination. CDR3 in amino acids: CASRRTGNTEAFF. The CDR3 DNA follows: TGCGCCAGCAGACGTACTGGGAACACTGAAGCTTTCTTT.